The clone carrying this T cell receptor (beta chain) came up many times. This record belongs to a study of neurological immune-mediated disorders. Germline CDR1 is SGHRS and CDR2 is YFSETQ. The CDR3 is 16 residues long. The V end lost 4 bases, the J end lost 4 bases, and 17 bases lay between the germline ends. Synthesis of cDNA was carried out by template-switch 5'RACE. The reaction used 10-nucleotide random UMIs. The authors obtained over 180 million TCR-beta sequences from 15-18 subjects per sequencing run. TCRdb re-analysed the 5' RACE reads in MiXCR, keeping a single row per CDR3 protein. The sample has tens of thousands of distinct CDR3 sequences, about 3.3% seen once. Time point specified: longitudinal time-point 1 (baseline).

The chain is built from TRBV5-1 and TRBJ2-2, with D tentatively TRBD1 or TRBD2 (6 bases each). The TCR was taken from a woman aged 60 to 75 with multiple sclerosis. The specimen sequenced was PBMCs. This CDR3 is CASSRRPGAGTGELFF. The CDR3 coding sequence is TGCGCCAGCAGCCGGAGGCCGGGGGCTGGCACCGGGGAGCTGTTTTTT.